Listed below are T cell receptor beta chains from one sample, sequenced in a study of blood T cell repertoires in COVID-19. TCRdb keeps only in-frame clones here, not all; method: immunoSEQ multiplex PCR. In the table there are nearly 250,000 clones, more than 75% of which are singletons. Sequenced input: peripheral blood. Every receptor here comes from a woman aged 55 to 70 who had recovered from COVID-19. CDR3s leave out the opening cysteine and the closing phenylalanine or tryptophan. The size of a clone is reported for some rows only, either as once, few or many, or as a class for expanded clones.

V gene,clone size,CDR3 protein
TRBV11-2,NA,AEIQGTNTEAF
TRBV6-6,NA,ASSYRSGNNSPLH
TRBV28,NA,ASGQTRSSTDTQY
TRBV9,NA,ASSVVGQSVGKETQY
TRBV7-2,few,ASSLDGTGGNSPLH
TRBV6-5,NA,ASSRDSGNQPQH
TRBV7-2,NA,ASSPETSNYGYT
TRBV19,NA,ASSPRQGRWEQF
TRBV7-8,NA,ASSLEEGTSGGYGSYEQY
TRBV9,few,ASSVGQAYNSPLH
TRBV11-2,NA,ASSTRQAGSNQPQH
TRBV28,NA,ASGGLYYEQY
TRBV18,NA,ASSPGTGKETQY
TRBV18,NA,ASSPPTGGSGAEAF
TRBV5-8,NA,ASTRDSPTDTQY
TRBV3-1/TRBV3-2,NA,ASFSRDIYGYT
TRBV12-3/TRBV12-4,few,ASSQQPTSEQF
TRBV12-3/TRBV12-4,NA,ASDQGATEAF
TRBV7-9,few,ASDIGGGRTIY
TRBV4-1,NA,ASSQVIWQALLIGGGELF
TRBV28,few,ASSRPGQEKS
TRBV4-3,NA,ASSQGRRGWLYGYT
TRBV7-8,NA,ASRAGRDQETQY
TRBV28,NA,ASSFPGGSSRPQH